This record covers a single T cell receptor beta chain. The antigen it binds to is not known. Base qualities were left out, and no much larger clone turns up one base away. Each collaborating institution followed its own protocols to collect whole blood in K2EDTA tubes. For TCRbeta analysis, collaborator samples were shipped as frozen whole blood, as isolated PBMCs, or as DNA extracted from either sample type. The CDR3 measures 14 amino acids from cysteine to phenylalanine. Kept here is only the CDR3 DNA, which spans 42 bases and is read in frame from base 1. The source of the sample is a study of blood T cell repertoires in COVID-19 (dated by TCRdb to the early 2020s). General notes on the study: Samples covering the acute and convalescent phases of COVID-19 were provided by collaborators in the United States, Italy and Spain. Deeply sampled blood TCRbeta repertoires from subjects exposed to, actively infected with, or recovered from COVID-19 were included in the dataset. Where available, HLA class I and class II types were taken from metadata supplied by the sample provider and were not determined by assay-based typing. The prospective study material was composed of cDNA or gDNA derived from T cells, B-cell-depleted T cells, or PBMCs. The repertoires were released in a freely available public database meant as a resource for research on the immune response to SARS-CoV-2. Sample metadata almost always included a de-identified subject ID, COVID-19 status, age in years and sex. Samples came from the ongoing ImmuneRACE study (first 160 participants) plus 1,254 subjects from 6 global collaborators. Study-level results and caveats: How much clinical and demographic metadata was included differed by source and by participant, and the metadata was provided uncurated.

The immunoSEQ Assay, a bias-controlled multiplex PCR, was used to amplify TCRbeta CDR3 regions from genomic DNA. Concerning the study's data processing: The number of nucleated cells in each sample was estimated from the amplification of reference gene primers within the assay. Sequence reads were collapsed and filtered to measure the absolute abundance of every unique TCRbeta CDR3 rearrangement. For each sample, productive Simpson clonality was calculated as the square root of Simpson's diversity index over productive rearrangements. TCRdb mirrors the immuneACCESS table, restricted to in-frame sequences. Some clones are absent from its copies; in checked studies, under half trace to an unresolved V gene, and the reason for the others is unknown. V, J and clone size derive from that table, while D and trimming were established from the DNA sequence. In this sample the table shows around 170,000 clones, roughly 70% of which occur a single time. 3% of the sample comes from the top ten.

This receptor was identified in a woman over 75 with acute or convalescent COVID-19. Material: peripheral blood. The chain links TRBV21-1 with TRBJ1-2; no DNA check was done on the table's D call, TRBD1. TRBV21-1 is labeled a pseudogene. The nucleotide sequence is TGTGCCAGCCGACAGGGGGCGCAGGACTATGGCTACACCTTC. This codes for CASRQGAQDYGYTF.